This TCR beta chain was recovered during a study of blood T cell repertoires in COVID-19 (dated by TCRdb to the early 2020s). Concerning the study at large: Samples covering the acute and convalescent phases of COVID-19 were provided by collaborators in the United States, Italy and Spain. The sample metadata nearly always contained a de-identified subject ID, COVID-19 status, age in years and sex. Samples came from the ongoing ImmuneRACE study (first 160 participants) plus 1,254 subjects from 6 global collaborators. The prospective study material was composed of cDNA or gDNA derived from T cells, B-cell-depleted T cells, or PBMCs. The repertoires were released in a freely available public database meant as a resource for research on the immune response to SARS-CoV-2. Where available, HLA class I and class II types were obtained from metadata supplied by the sample provider rather than from assay-based typing. The dataset comprised deeply sampled blood TCRbeta repertoires from subjects exposed to, actively infected with, or recovered from COVID-19.

Turning to this clone: It lacks a known antigen. The record has no base qualities; no much larger clone is one base away.

The V and J ends are trimmed by 5 bases and 2 bases, leaving 14 bases between them. The CDR3 spans 15 residues, from the cysteine through the phenylalanine. The sequence is cut down to CDR3 DNA, 45 bases in frame from base 1. CDR1 and CDR2 are drawn from the germline V gene: SGHAT, FQNNGV. Whole blood was collected in K2EDTA tubes by collaborating institutions according to the institutions' own protocols. Collaborator samples were shipped for TCRbeta analysis as frozen whole blood, isolated PBMCs, or DNA extracted from either sample type. Overall results and qualifications from the work: Clinical and demographic metadata were provided uncurated, with the amount varying by source and participant.

The immunoSEQ Assay, a bias-controlled multiplex PCR, was used to amplify TCRbeta CDR3 regions from genomic DNA. In the authors' own workflow: Within the assay, amplification of reference gene primers was used to estimate how many nucleated cells each sample contained. To quantify the absolute abundance of each unique TCRbeta CDR3 rearrangement, sequence reads were collapsed and filtered. For each sample, productive Simpson clonality was calculated by taking the square root of Simpson's diversity index across productive rearrangements. TCRdb holds this immuneACCESS table with in-frame rearrangements only. Some clones are missing; in checked studies, unresolved V genes explain under half, and the rest has no known cause. The DNA gave D and trimming, while V, J and clone size come from that table. Within this sample are 250,000 to 300,000 clones, with approximately 81% of them counted one time only. The ten largest account for less than 3% of the sample.

The sequenced sample was peripheral blood. The TCR comes from a woman aged 55-70 years with active or convalescent COVID-19. The chain joins TRBV11-2 to TRBJ2-3; D gene: possibly TRBD1, on 6 matching bases. For the CDR3, the sequence is CASSRGHYPTDTQYF. The nucleotide sequence reads as follows: TGTGCCAGCAGCCGGGGACATTACCCCACAGATACGCAGTATTTT.